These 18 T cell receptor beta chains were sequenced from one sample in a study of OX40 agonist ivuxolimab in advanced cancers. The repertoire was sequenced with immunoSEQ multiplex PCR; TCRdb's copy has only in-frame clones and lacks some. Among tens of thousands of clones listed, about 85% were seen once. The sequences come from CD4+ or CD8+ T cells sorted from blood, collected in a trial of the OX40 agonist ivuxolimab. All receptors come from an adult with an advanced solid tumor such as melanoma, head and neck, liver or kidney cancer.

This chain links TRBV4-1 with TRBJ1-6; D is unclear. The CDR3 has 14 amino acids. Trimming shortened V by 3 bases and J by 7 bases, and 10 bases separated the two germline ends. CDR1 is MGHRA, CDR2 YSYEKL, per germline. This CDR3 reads CASSHPPPNSPLHF. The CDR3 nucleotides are TGCGCCAGCAGCCACCCCCCCCCGAATTCACCCCTCCACTTT.

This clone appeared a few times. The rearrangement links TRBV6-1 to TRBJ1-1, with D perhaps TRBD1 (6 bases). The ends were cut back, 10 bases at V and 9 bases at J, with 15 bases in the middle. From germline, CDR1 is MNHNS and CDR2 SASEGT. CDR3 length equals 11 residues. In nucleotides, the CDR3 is TGTGCCACGGAAAAGACAGGAAAAGCTTTCTTT. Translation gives CATEKTGKAFF.

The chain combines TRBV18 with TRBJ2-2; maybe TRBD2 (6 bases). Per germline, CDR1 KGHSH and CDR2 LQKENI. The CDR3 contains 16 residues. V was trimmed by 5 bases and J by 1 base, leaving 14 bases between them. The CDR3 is CASSSLGGMNTGELFF. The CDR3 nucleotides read TGTGCCAGCTCATCATTGGGGGGAATGAACACCGGGGAGCTGTTTTTT.

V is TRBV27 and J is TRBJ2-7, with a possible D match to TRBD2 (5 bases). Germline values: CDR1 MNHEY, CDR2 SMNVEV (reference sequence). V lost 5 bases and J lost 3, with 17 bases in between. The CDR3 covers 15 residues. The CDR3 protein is CASSPRTPSLYEQYF. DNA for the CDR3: TGTGCCAGCAGTCCTCGGACTCCTTCCCTCTACGAGCAGTACTTC.

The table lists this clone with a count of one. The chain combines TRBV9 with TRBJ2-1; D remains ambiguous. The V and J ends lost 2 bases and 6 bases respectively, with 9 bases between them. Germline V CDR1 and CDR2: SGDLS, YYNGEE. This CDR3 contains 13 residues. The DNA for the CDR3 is TGTGCCAGCAGCGTCCAGGACCTCAATGAGCAGTTCTTC. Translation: CASSVQDLNEQFF.

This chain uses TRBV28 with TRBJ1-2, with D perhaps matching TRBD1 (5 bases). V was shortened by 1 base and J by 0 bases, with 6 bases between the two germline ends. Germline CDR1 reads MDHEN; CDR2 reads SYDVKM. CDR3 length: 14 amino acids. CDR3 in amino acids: CASSLLGANYGYTF. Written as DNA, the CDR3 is TGTGCCAGCAGTTTATTAGGGGCTAACTATGGCTACACCTTC.

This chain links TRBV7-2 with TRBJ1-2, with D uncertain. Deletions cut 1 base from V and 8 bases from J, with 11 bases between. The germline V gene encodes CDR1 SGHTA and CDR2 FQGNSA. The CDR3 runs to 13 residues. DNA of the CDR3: TGTGCCAGCAGCTTAGGCCGGGGTTGGGGCTACACCTTC. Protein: CASSLGRGWGYTF.

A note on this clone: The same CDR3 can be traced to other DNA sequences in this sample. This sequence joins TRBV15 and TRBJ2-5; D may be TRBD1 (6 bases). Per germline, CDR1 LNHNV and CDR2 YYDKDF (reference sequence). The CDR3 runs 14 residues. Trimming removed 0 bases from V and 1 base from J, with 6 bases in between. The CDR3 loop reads CATSRDRGQETQYF. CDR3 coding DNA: TGTGCCACCAGCAGAGACAGGGGCCAAGAGACCCAGTACTTC.

This chain's CDR3 is CASSERGPLEAFF. The DNA of the CDR3 is TGTGCCAGCAGTGAACGGGGACCCCTTGAAGCTTTCTTT. The rearrangement uses TRBV2 and TRBJ1-1; tentative D call: TRBD1 (5 bases). Trimming pared 2 bases from V and 7 bases from J, leaving 11 bases between. Germline CDR1 and CDR2: SNHLY and FYNNEI. CDR3 length equals 13 residues.

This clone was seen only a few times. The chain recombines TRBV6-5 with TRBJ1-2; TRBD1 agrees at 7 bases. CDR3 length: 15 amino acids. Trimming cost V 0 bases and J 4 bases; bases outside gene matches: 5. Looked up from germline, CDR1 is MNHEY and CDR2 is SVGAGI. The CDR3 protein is CASSYSGTEGYGYTF. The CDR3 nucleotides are TGTGCCAGCAGTTACTCGGGGACAGAGGGCTATGGCTACACCTTC.

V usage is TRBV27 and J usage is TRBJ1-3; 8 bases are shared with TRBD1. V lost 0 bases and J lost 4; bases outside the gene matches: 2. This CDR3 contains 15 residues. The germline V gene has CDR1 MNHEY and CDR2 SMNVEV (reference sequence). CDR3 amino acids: CASSLSWTGGNTIYF. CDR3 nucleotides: TGTGCCAGCAGTTTATCCTGGACAGGGGGAAACACCATATATTTT.

CDR3 sequence reads: CASSQKEGIPNEKLFF. In DNA, the CDR3 is TGCGCCAGCAGCCAAAAAGAGGGGATCCCTAATGAAAAACTGTTTTTT. The chain recombines TRBV4-1 with TRBJ1-4; the D gene is possibly TRBD1 (5 bases). This CDR3 is 16 amino acids long. Trimming removed 2 bases from V and 3 bases from J, with 13 bases in between. Germline V gene lookup returns CDR1 MGHRA and CDR2 YSYEKL.

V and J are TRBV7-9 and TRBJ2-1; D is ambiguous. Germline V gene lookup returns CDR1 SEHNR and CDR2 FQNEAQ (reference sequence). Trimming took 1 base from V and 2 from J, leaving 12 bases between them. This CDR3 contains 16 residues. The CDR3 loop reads CASSLGRAIAYNEQFF. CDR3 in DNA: TGTGCCAGCAGCTTAGGGAGAGCGATTGCCTACAATGAGCAGTTCTTC.

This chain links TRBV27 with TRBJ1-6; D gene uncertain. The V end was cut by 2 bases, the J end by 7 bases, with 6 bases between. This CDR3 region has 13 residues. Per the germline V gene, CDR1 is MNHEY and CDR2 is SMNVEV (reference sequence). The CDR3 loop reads CASSLIWNSPLHF. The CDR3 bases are TGTGCCAGCAGTTTAATATGGAATTCACCCCTCCACTTT.

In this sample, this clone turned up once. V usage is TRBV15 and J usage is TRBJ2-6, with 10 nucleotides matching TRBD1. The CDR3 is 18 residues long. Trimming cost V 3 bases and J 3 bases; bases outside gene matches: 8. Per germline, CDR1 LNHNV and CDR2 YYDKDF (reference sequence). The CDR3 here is CATSRKRTGGGGANVLTF. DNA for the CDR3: TGTGCCACCAGCAGGAAAAGGACAGGGGGTGGTGGGGCCAACGTCCTGACTTTC.

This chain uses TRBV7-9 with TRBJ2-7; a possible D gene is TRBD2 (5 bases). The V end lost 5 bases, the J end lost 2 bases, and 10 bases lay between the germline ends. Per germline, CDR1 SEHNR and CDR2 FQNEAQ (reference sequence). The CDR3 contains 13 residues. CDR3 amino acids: CASSIPGTYEQYF. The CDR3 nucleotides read TGTGCCAGCAGCATACCGGGAACCTACGAGCAGTACTTC.

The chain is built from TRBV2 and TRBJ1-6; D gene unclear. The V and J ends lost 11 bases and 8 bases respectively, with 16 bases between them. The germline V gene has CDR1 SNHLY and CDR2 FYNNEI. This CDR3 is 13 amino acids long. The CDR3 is CASSSGYDSPLHF. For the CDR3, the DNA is TGTGCCTCCAGTTCGGGATATGATTCACCCCTCCACTTT.

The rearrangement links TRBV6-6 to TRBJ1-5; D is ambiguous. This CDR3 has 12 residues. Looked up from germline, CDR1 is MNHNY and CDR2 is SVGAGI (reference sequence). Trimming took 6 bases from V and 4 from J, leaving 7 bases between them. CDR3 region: CASSPLNQPQHF. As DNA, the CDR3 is TGTGCCAGCAGCCCACTGAATCAGCCCCAGCATTTT.